These T cell receptor beta chains were read from a single sample in a study of T cells after yellow fever vaccination. MiXCR, applied by TCRdb to the 5' RACE reads, yields one record per CDR3 protein. The sample lists about 360,000 distinct CDR3 sequences; under 7.5% were seen once. This material consisted of PBMCs, taken 5 days after the yellow fever booster vaccination. The receptors were gathered from a young man who received the YFV17D yellow fever vaccine. CDR3s include the opening cysteine and the closing phenylalanine or tryptophan. Fields, in order: J gene, clone size, D gene, V gene, CDR3 DNA, CDR3 protein. The D gene is left open where the match is weak. Part of the rows lack a size; the others show once, few, many or a class for expanded clones.

>TRBJ1-1|many|-|TRBV7-2
TGTGCCAGCAGATCCATGAACACTGAAGCTTTCTTT
CASRSMNTEAFF
>TRBJ2-6|many|TRBD1|TRBV10-2
TGCGCCAGCTACCGGACCACAGGACAGGCTGGGGCCAACGTCCTGACTTTC
CASYRTTGQAGANVLTF
>TRBJ1-2|few|-|TRBV18
TGTGCCAGCTCAGTTAATTCAGCTTCTGGCTACACCTTC
CASSVNSASGYTF
>TRBJ2-1|-|TRBD2|TRBV6-2/TRBV6-3
TGTGCCAGCAGTTACTCGGGTAGTGGGAGGGCCAATGAGCAGTTCTTC
CASSYSGSGRANEQFF
>TRBJ2-5|-|-|TRBV5-1
TGCGCCAGCAACGGCGAGGGGAACCAAGAGACCCAGTACTTC
CASNGEGNQETQYF
>TRBJ1-5|-|TRBD1|TRBV7-8
TGTGCCAGCAGCTCCTCGGGACAGGGAATTAATCAGCCCCAGCATTTT
CASSSSGQGINQPQHF
>TRBJ2-7|few|-|TRBV29-1
TGCAGCGTTTTTGAAGGGGCGGGGGAGCAGTACTTC
CSVFEGAGEQYF
>TRBJ2-7|many|-|TRBV25-1
TGTGCCAGCGCACTAGGCGCAGGCCTGACCTACGAGCAGTACTTC
CASALGAGLTYEQYF
>TRBJ1-2|few|-|TRBV29-1
TGCAGCGAGCAGGGATTGGGAGGCTACACCTTC
CSEQGLGGYTF
>TRBJ1-1|few|-|TRBV15
TGTGCCACCAGAACCCTGAACACTGAAGCTTTCTTT
CATRTLNTEAFF
>TRBJ2-3|many|-|TRBV10-3
TGTGCCATCAGGACAGACTTGAGCACAGATACGCAGTATTTT
CAIRTDLSTDTQYF
>TRBJ1-2|few|TRBD1|TRBV7-2
TGTGCCAGCAGCTTAGACAGGGGGCCCTGGGGCTACACCTTC
CASSLDRGPWGYTF
>TRBJ2-4|many|TRBD2|TRBV7-2
TGTGCCAGCAGCTTACCCAGCGGGATTGACAAAAACATTCAGTACTTC
CASSLPSGIDKNIQYF
>TRBJ1-1|few|-|TRBV19
TGTGCCAGTACCAGCCGAGGGGCGGCAATGAACACTGAAGCTTTCTTT
CASTSRGAAMNTEAFF
>TRBJ2-5|-|TRBD1|TRBV18
TGTGCCAGCTCCGGGACAGGATACAAAAGTTGGACCCAGTACTTC
CASSGTGYKSWTQYF
>TRBJ2-5|many|-|TRBV9
TGTGCCAGCAGCGCCGAACCAGGTCTTCTAGGACAAGAGACCCAGTACTTC
CASSAEPGLLGQETQYF
>TRBJ2-7|few|-|TRBV20-1
TGCAGTGCCAGCACTAGTCCCTACGAGCAGTACTTC
CSASTSPYEQYF
>TRBJ2-1|few|TRBD1|TRBV24-1
TGTGCCACCAGTGATGCCGGGACAGGGTACAATGAGCAGTTCTTC
CATSDAGTGYNEQFF
>TRBJ2-2|many|-|TRBV3-1
TGTGCCAGCAGCCCTGGGACGGCAAACACCGGGGAGCTGTTTTTT
CASSPGTANTGELFF
>TRBJ2-7|few|-|TRBV4-3
TGCGCCAGCAGCCAAGATACCGGGACTCTTCCCTACGAGCAGTACTTC
CASSQDTGTLPYEQYF
>TRBJ1-1|-|-|TRBV5-6
TGTGCCAGCAGCTTGTTGGAATTGAGGCCTGAAGCTTTCTTT
CASSLLELRPEAFF
>TRBJ1-1|-|-|TRBV20-1
TGCAGTGCTCCTATATTCGGGCAAATGAACACTGAAGCTTTCTTT
CSAPIFGQMNTEAFF
>TRBJ2-1|-|TRBD2|TRBV12-3/TRBV12-4
TGTGCCAGCAGTTTTAGCGGGAGGATTTCCTACAATGAGCAGTTCTTC
CASSFSGRISYNEQFF
>TRBJ2-5|-|TRBD1|TRBV29-1
TGCAGCGTTAGCACAGGGGTAGAGACCCAGTACTTC
CSVSTGVETQYF
>TRBJ2-4|few|-|TRBV7-2
TGTGCCAGCAGCTTATCGGGGACCGTCAAAAACATTCAGTACTTC
CASSLSGTVKNIQYF
>TRBJ2-5|few|TRBD2|TRBV7-2
TGTGCCAGCAGCTTGTCTGCGGGAGCTCAAGAGACCCAGTACTTC
CASSLSAGAQETQYF
>TRBJ2-1|-|-|TRBV11-2
TGTGCCAGCAGCTTAGAGGGGGTCCTAGCGAAGGGAAATGAGCAGTTCTTC
CASSLEGVLAKGNEQFF
>TRBJ2-3|few|-|TRBV7-6
TGTGCCAGCAGCTTATCTCTGGCGGGCACAGATACGCAGTATTTT
CASSLSLAGTDTQYF
>TRBJ2-3|-|-|TRBV12-3/TRBV12-4
TGTGCCAGCAGTTTATCAGGGGCAGATACGCCGTATTTT
CASSLSGADTPYF
>TRBJ2-7|few|TRBD1|TRBV6-2/TRBV6-3
TGTGCCAGCATACAACGGGGACAGACCTACGAGCAGTACTTC
CASIQRGQTYEQYF
>TRBJ1-5|-|-|TRBV20-1
TGCAGTGCTAGAGACACAGGGTATAATCAGCCCCAGCATTTT
CSARDTGYNQPQHF
>TRBJ2-7|-|TRBD2|TRBV5-1
TGCGCCAGCAGTCGCGGACTAGCGAGATTTTCCTACGAGCAGTACTTC
CASSRGLARFSYEQYF
>TRBJ2-3|many|TRBD1|TRBV10-3
TGTGCCATCAGTGAGGATGGGACAGGGGGGTATACGCAGTATTTT
CAISEDGTGGYTQYF
>TRBJ1-3|few|-|TRBV12-3/TRBV12-4
TGTGCCACCGGGGGGGGAAATCGAAACACCATATATTTT
CATGGGNRNTIYF
>TRBJ2-1|many|TRBD2|TRBV6-6
TGTGCCAGCCTCCCTTCTAGCGGGATTGAGCAGTTCTTC
CASLPSSGIEQFF
>TRBJ2-3|few|-|TRBV29-1
TGCAGCGTTGGGCGTTTAGTGGATACGCAGTATTTT
CSVGRLVDTQYF
>TRBJ2-1|many|-|TRBV6-2/TRBV6-3
TGTGCCAGCACCCTAGGGTGGGGCCCCTACAATGAGCAGTTCTTC
CASTLGWGPYNEQFF
>TRBJ2-3|many|-|TRBV10-3
TGTGCCATCAGTGAGAGATCGGGAGAAATCGCAGATACGCAGTATTTT
CAISERSGEIADTQYF
>TRBJ2-7|few|-|TRBV4-3
TGCGCCAGCAGCCCCGGCCCGGGACTGCCCTACGAGCAGTACTTC
CASSPGPGLPYEQYF
>TRBJ2-5|many|-|TRBV2
TGTGCCAGCAGTGAAGGTGGGGCGCGTGGGGGAGAGACCCAGTACTTC
CASSEGGARGGETQYF